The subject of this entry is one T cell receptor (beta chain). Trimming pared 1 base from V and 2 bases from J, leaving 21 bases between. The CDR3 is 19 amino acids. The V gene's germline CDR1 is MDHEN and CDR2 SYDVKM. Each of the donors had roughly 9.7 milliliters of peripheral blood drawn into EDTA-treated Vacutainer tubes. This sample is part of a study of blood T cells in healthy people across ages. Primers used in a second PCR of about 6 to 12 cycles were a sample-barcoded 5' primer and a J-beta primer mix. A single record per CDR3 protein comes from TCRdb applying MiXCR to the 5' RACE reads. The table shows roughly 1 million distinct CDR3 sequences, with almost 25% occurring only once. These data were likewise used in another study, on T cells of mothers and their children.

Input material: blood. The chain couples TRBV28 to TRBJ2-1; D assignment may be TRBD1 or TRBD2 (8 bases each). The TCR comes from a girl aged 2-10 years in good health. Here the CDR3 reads CASSLFAGGAGGPYNEQFF. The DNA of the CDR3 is TGTGCCAGCAGTTTATTCGCAGGGGGCGCGGGGGGCCCCTACAATGAGCAGTTCTTC.